The sequence of this TCR beta chain was determined in a study of OX40 agonist ivuxolimab in advanced cancers. This clone was seen just once. The assay was immunoSEQ multiplex PCR, and TCRdb's table has in-frame clones only and misses some. The table lists some 72,000 clones, roughly 92% of them singletons. The source of this sequence is an adult with an advanced solid tumor such as melanoma, head and neck, liver or kidney cancer. The sample here was CD4+ or CD8+ T cells sorted from blood, taken in a trial of the OX40 agonist ivuxolimab.

In DNA, the CDR3 is TGTGCCAGCAGCTGGGGACCTCGGGGGAATGGCTACACCTTC. Its protein is CASSWGPRGNGYTF. This chain connects TRBV7-2 to TRBJ1-2, with D perhaps TRBD1 (5 bases). The CDR3 covers 14 residues. Trimming cost V 4 bases and J 6 bases, with 15 bases left between them. Germline lookup yields CDR1 SGHTA and CDR2 FQGNSA.